Listed below are T cell receptor beta chains from one sample, sequenced in a study of cytomegalovirus exposure and HLA in healthy donors. Clones were sequenced by immunoSEQ multiplex PCR, and TCRdb holds only the in-frame ones, with some missing. The data show 110,000 to 150,000 clones, less than 85% seen once. Sequencing was done on a sample of PBMCs. These receptors all come from a man aged 40-49 years in good health and CMV-seropositive. The CDR3 runs from the conserved cysteine through the conserved F or W. Each record gives: V gene, clone size, J gene, D gene, CDR3 DNA, CDR3 protein. D genes are given only for firm matches. Clone size is not always given. Where it is, it says once, few, many or a class for expanded clones.

V gene: TRBV5-1
clone size: NA
J gene: TRBJ1-2
D gene: TRBD1
CDR3 DNA: TGCGCCAGCAGCCGAGGACAGGGTGGGGGCTACACCTTC
CDR3 protein: CASSRGQGGGYTF

V gene: TRBV10-3
clone size: NA
J gene: TRBJ2-7
D gene: TRBD2
CDR3 DNA: TGTGCCATCAGTGAGTCCGGCGGGAGGAGCTCCTACGAGCAGTACTTC
CDR3 protein: CAISESGGRSSYEQYF

V gene: TRBV28
clone size: NA
J gene: TRBJ1-2
D gene: NA
CDR3 DNA: TGTGCCAGCAGTCTTCAGATCTATGGCTACACCTTC
CDR3 protein: CASSLQIYGYTF

V gene: TRBV2
clone size: NA
J gene: TRBJ1-3
D gene: NA
CDR3 DNA: TGTGCCACCCCGACAGGAGCTGGAAACACCATATATTTT
CDR3 protein: CATPTGAGNTIYF

V gene: TRBV7-9
clone size: NA
J gene: TRBJ1-4
D gene: TRBD1
CDR3 DNA: TGTGCCAGCAGCTTAGTCGCCGTACGGACAGGGGCAGAGGGACTGTTTTTT
CDR3 protein: CASSLVAVRTGAEGLFF

V gene: TRBV19
clone size: NA
J gene: TRBJ1-6
D gene: TRBD1
CDR3 DNA: TGTGCCAGTAGTGGTAGTACAGGGGGGATTTCACCCCTCCACTTT
CDR3 protein: CASSGSTGGISPLHF

V gene: TRBV5-6
clone size: NA
J gene: TRBJ2-3
D gene: TRBD2
CDR3 DNA: TGTGCCAGCATCAAGCGGGGGGCCCCCGTAGATACGCAGTATTTT
CDR3 protein: CASIKRGAPVDTQYF

V gene: TRBV6-5
clone size: NA
J gene: TRBJ2-5
D gene: TRBD2
CDR3 DNA: TGTGCCAGCAGAAGATCCTTCAGCGGGAGTGGAGCCCAGTACTTC
CDR3 protein: CASRRSFSGSGAQYF

V gene: TRBV5-4
clone size: NA
J gene: TRBJ2-1
D gene: NA
CDR3 DNA: TGTGCCAGCAGCTTCCGTAGCTCCTACAATGAGCAGTTCTTC
CDR3 protein: CASSFRSSYNEQFF

V gene: TRBV4-3
clone size: few
J gene: TRBJ2-3
D gene: NA
CDR3 DNA: TGCGCCAGCAGCCAATCCCCCGCCATCGGTACTAGCACAGATACGCAGTATTTT
CDR3 protein: CASSQSPAIGTSTDTQYF

V gene: TRBV11-3
clone size: NA
J gene: TRBJ1-1
D gene: NA
CDR3 DNA: TGTGCCAGCAGCCCCTCCTGGACAGAAAACACTGAAGCTTTCTTT
CDR3 protein: CASSPSWTENTEAFF

V gene: TRBV28
clone size: NA
J gene: TRBJ1-2
D gene: NA
CDR3 DNA: TGTGCCAGCAGTTTAGGAGACTATGGCTACACCTTC
CDR3 protein: CASSLGDYGYTF

V gene: TRBV18
clone size: few
J gene: TRBJ2-7
D gene: NA
CDR3 DNA: TGTGCCAGCTCACCCCAATCCTACGAGCAGTACTTC
CDR3 protein: CASSPQSYEQYF

V gene: TRBV28
clone size: few
J gene: TRBJ1-6
D gene: TRBD1
CDR3 DNA: TGTGCCAGCAGTTTCGGGACAGGGGACTATTCACCCCTCCACTTT
CDR3 protein: CASSFGTGDYSPLHF

V gene: TRBV28
clone size: NA
J gene: TRBJ1-1
D gene: NA
CDR3 DNA: TGTGCCAGCATCGTGGACGGGAGGCGGACTGAAGCTTTCTTT
CDR3 protein: CASIVDGRRTEAFF

V gene: TRBV19
clone size: NA
J gene: TRBJ2-7
D gene: NA
CDR3 DNA: TGTGCCAGTAGTACCCAACAGGGTCCCAAAATCTACGAGCAGTACTTC
CDR3 protein: CASSTQQGPKIYEQYF

V gene: TRBV2
clone size: NA
J gene: TRBJ2-7
D gene: NA
CDR3 DNA: TGTGCCAGCGGGGCAGGGTTAATGTACGAGCAGTACTTC
CDR3 protein: CASGAGLMYEQYF